The 26 T cell receptor beta chains presented below share a single source sample, sequenced in a study of Ad26.COV2.S vaccination and SARS-CoV-2 variants. The repertoire was sequenced with immunoSEQ multiplex PCR; TCRdb's copy has only in-frame clones and lacks some. This sample has about 400,000 clones, with around 91% found just once. Treatment reported: roughly 20 received Ad26.COV2.S at low or high dose, single or two shots; 5 received placebo; per-sample allocation not given. The samples date from day 63 after the first vaccine or placebo injection. The source was peripheral blood, collected in a trial of Ad26.COV2.S vaccine versus placebo. The receptors come from a person between 18 and 65 years old who received the Ad26.COV2.S COVID-19 vaccine or a placebo.

Comment on this clone: This probably arose from a read error, given a far larger clone one base away. The sample holds other DNA sequences that translate to the same CDR3. J is TRBJ2-7 and V is TRBV6-1; D unresolved. From germline, CDR1 is MNHNS and CDR2 SASEGT. This CDR3 spans 11 amino acids. V lost 3 bases, J lost 0 bases, and 0 bases lay in between. The DNA of the CDR3 is TGTGCCAGCAGTGACTCCTACGAGCAGTACTTC. Amino acids: CASSDSYEQYF.

This chain connects TRBV28 to TRBJ1-1; D gene uncertain. The V end lost 5 bases, the J end lost 4 bases, and 20 bases lay between the germline ends. Per the germline V gene, CDR1 is MDHEN and CDR2 is SYDVKM. CDR3 length: 16 residues. The CDR3 loop reads CASSPPLGPWSTEAFF. As DNA, the CDR3 is TGTGCCAGCAGTCCTCCTTTAGGACCCTGGAGCACTGAAGCTTTCTTT.

The chain links TRBV7-9 to TRBJ2-5; tentatively, D is TRBD1 (6 bases). CDR1 and CDR2 (germline): SEHNR, FQNEAQ (reference sequence). This CDR3 is built from 13 residues. V was trimmed by 2 bases and J by 4 bases, leaving 8 bases between them. CDR3 sequence: CASSLTGLETQYF. The CDR3 region has the DNA TGTGCCAGCAGCTTAACAGGGTTAGAGACCCAGTACTTC.

This clone was recorded once. The rearrangement uses TRBV6-2 or TRBV6-3 and TRBJ2-3; 9 bases are shared with TRBD2. The CDR3 runs to 15 residues. V lost 5 bases and J lost 4; bases outside the gene matches: 7. The germline gives CDR1 MNHEY, CDR2 SVGEGT. CDR3 loop: CASSAFSGSADTQYF. CDR3 bases: TGTGCCAGCAGTGCATTTAGCGGGAGCGCAGATACGCAGTATTTT.

This sequence joins TRBV28 and TRBJ2-5; TRBD1 aligns across 7 bases. The CDR3 is 13 residues long. Trimming removed 7 bases from V and 4 bases from J; junction bases left unmatched: 6. Germline assignment: CDR1 MDHEN and CDR2 SYDVKM. The CDR3 loop reads CASTSPGGETQYF. The CDR3 DNA sequence: TGTGCCAGCACAAGCCCAGGGGGAGAGACCCAGTACTTC.

The V and J genes are TRBV10-3 and TRBJ2-3; D is possibly TRBD2 (6 bases). The CDR3 is made up of 16 amino acids. Trimming took 3 bases from V and 0 from J, leaving 13 bases between them. From germline, CDR1 is ENHRY and CDR2 SYGVKD. The CDR3 coding sequence is TGTGCCATCAGTGAACCGGGGGAGGTTAGCACAGATACGCAGTATTTT. This sequence encodes CAISEPGEVSTDTQYF.

The chain carries TRBV5-6 and TRBJ1-2, with 8 positions matching TRBD1. J was trimmed by 4 bases and V by 2 bases; bases with no gene match: 7. Germline values: CDR1 SGHDT, CDR2 YYEEEE. The CDR3 spans 15 residues. The CDR3 region has the DNA TGTGCCAGCAGCTTTGGTACAGGGGGAATCTATGGCTACACCTTC. This codes for CASSFGTGGIYGYTF.

V usage is TRBV6-5 and J usage is TRBJ2-7, with a possible D match to TRBD2 (5 bases). Germline V gene lookup returns CDR1 MNHEY and CDR2 SVGAGI. The CDR3 runs 15 residues. Trimming took off 6 bases at V and 7 bases at J, with 22 bases between the two ends. In nucleotides, the CDR3 is TGTGCCAGCAGGGACGTGATGGTGGGGTCGGGGGAGCAGTACTTC. Its protein product is CASRDVMVGSGEQYF.

The J gene is TRBJ2-7, the V gene TRBV7-3; D is tentatively TRBD1 or TRBD2 (7 bases each). Germline lookup yields CDR1 SGHTA and CDR2 FQGTGA. With 5 bases removed from V and 0 bases from J, the gap between germline ends came to 14 bases. The CDR3 has 15 residues. As DNA, the CDR3 is TGTGCCAGCAGCCCTCAGGGGGGGAGCTCCTACGAGCAGTACTTC. Protein sequence: CASSPQGGSSYEQYF.

J is TRBJ1-4 and V is TRBV5-1; D call uncertain. V dropped 5 bases and J dropped 4 bases, with 9 bases sitting between them. Germline CDR1 is SGHRS and CDR2 is YFSETQ. This CDR3 region has 13 residues. CDR3 sequence reads: CASREVLNEKLFF. The CDR3 nucleotides are TGCGCCAGCAGGGAGGTCCTTAATGAAAAACTGTTTTTT. Full variable domain (remainder filled in from reference TRBV5-1 and TRBJ1-4): KAGVTQTPRYLIKTRGQQVTLSCSPISGHRSVSWYQQTPGQGLQFLFEYFSETQRNKGNFPGRFSGRQFSNSRSEMNVSTLELGDSALYLCASREVLNEKLFFGSGTQLSVL.

The chain carries TRBV7-8 and TRBJ2-7; 7 nucleotides match TRBD1. The trim removed 2 bases at V and 2 bases at J, leaving 12 bases unmatched. This CDR3 contains 17 residues. CDR1 is SGHVS, CDR2 FQNEAQ, per germline. The CDR3 nucleotides are TGTGCCAGCAGCTTAAGGAGTAAAGGGACAGTTGCCTACGAGCAGTACTTC. Protein: CASSLRSKGTVAYEQYF.

The chain recombines TRBV27 with TRBJ2-5; D uncertain. There are 16 residues in the CDR3. V lost 0 bases and J 1 base, leaving 12 bases between the germline ends. CDR1 MNHEY and CDR2 SMNVEV come from the germline V gene (reference sequence). As DNA, the CDR3 is TGTGCCAGCAGTTTATCTAGGCAGGCCCTCCAAGAGACCCAGTACTTC. Translated, it gives CASSLSRQALQETQYF.

In the case of this clone: The junction departs from germline at one end; a sequencing error may be responsible. The gene calls are TRBV2 and TRBJ2-7, with a possible D match to TRBD2 (5 bases). Germline V gene data show CDR1 as SNHLY and CDR2 as FYNNEI. This CDR3 spans 13 amino acids. The CDR3 nucleotides are TGTGCCAGCAGTGAACTATTGGGTAGGAGGAACTATTTC. Translation: CASSELLGRRNYF.

This chain connects TRBV11-2 to TRBJ2-3; perhaps TRBD2 as D (7 bases). Germline values: CDR1 SGHAT, CDR2 FQNNGV. The length of the CDR3 is 16 residues. With 1 base removed from V and 3 bases from J, the gap between germline ends came to 14 bases. CDR3 loop: CASSLVRGAGTDTQYF. CDR3 DNA: TGTGCCAGCAGCTTAGTTCGGGGGGCAGGGACAGATACGCAGTATTTT.

The rearrangement links TRBV30 to TRBJ1-5, with D tentatively TRBD1 (5 bases). CDR3 size: 13 residues. Germline lookup yields CDR1 GTSNPN and CDR2 SVGIG (reference sequence). V lost 3 bases, J lost 6 bases, and 12 bases lay in between. The DNA of the CDR3 is TGTGCCTGGAGCGGGGCAGTTGGTCAGCCCCAGCATTTT. Protein: CAWSGAVGQPQHF.

This clone was seen only a few times. This rearrangement joins TRBV2 to TRBJ2-1; D is ambiguous. The V end lost 7 bases, the J end lost 4 bases, and 17 bases lay between the germline ends. This CDR3 contains 15 residues. In germline, CDR1 is SNHLY, CDR2 FYNNEI. CDR3: CASKYEQFNYNEQFF. The CDR3 nucleotides are TGTGCCAGCAAGTACGAACAGTTTAATTACAATGAGCAGTTCTTC. Full variable domain (remainder filled in from reference TRBV2 and TRBJ2-1): EPEVTQTPSHQVTQMGQEVILRCVPISNHLYFYWYRQILGQKVEFLVSFYNNEISEKSEIFDDQFSVERPDGSNFTLKIRSTKLEDSAMYFCASKYEQFNYNEQFFGPGTRLTVL.

V gene TRBV5-1 combines with J gene TRBJ1-1; D ambiguous. Trimming took off 4 bases at V and 3 bases at J, with 7 bases between the two ends. CDR1 SGHRS and CDR2 YFSETQ come from the germline V gene. The CDR3 is 12 amino acids. The CDR3 DNA is TGCGCCAGCAGCGGAGGGTACACTGAAGCTTTCTTT. It yields the protein CASSGGYTEAFF.

V and J are TRBV29-1 and TRBJ2-2, with TRBD1 matching 9 bases. CDR3 length equals 17 residues. The junction had 16 bases not matched to a gene; V was cut back by 7 bases and J by 4 bases. Germline-derived CDR1 and CDR2 are SQVTM and ANQGSEA. The CDR3 protein is CSARDRVTLSGTGELFF. The CDR3 DNA follows: TGCAGCGCACGGGACAGGGTGACGTTAAGTGGCACCGGGGAGCTGTTTTTT.

The chain couples TRBV6-2 or TRBV6-3 to TRBJ1-3, with D maybe TRBD1 (5 bases). This CDR3 is 12 amino acids long. From germline, CDR1 is MNHEY and CDR2 SVGEGT. Trimming pared 6 bases from V and 9 bases from J, leaving 12 bases between. DNA of the CDR3: TGTGCCAGCAGCACCGGGGGAGGCACCATATATTTT. Its translation is CASSTGGGTIYF.

This clone has just a few counts. The rearrangement uses TRBV2 and TRBJ1-3; tentatively, D is TRBD1 (5 bases). Deletions cut 4 bases from V and 8 bases from J, with 15 bases between. This CDR3 region has 14 residues. Germline V gene lookup returns CDR1 SNHLY and CDR2 FYNNEI. The CDR3 coding sequence is TGTGCCAGCAGTGTACGTGACAGTAGGGACACCATATATTTT. This encodes CASSVRDSRDTIYF.

This clone showed up just a few times. J is TRBJ1-5 and V is TRBV14, with D possibly matching TRBD1 (6 bases). Germline V gives CDR1 SGHDN, CDR2 FVKESK. The CDR3 loop spans 14 amino acids. V lost 3 bases and J lost 3, with 9 bases in between. This CDR3 reads CASSQDSPNQPQHF. DNA for the CDR3: TGTGCCAGCAGCCAGGACAGCCCCAATCAGCCCCAGCATTTT.

In its sample, this clone was seen once. The V gene is TRBV24-1, the J gene TRBJ1-2; TRBD1 is a possible D gene (6 bases). Deletions cut 6 bases from V and 5 bases from J, with 15 bases between. The CDR3 totals 14 residues. The germline gives CDR1 KGHDR, CDR2 SFDVKD. The CDR3 sequence is CATSSQRTAYGYTF. In nucleotides, the CDR3 is TGTGCCACCAGTTCTCAGAGGACAGCTTATGGCTACACCTTC.

Notes on this clone: The same CDR3 arises from other DNA sequences in this sample as well. The J gene is TRBJ1-2, the V gene TRBV29-1; D unclear. Trimming removed 3 bases from V and 2 bases from J, with 7 bases in between. The CDR3 has 12 amino acids. The germline V gene encodes CDR1 SQVTM and CDR2 ANQGSEA. The CDR3 region is CSVEDRNYGYTF. The CDR3 DNA reads as TGCAGCGTTGAGGACCGGAACTATGGCTACACCTTC.

The V gene is TRBV7-3, the J gene TRBJ2-3; 8 nucleotides line up with TRBD1. The germline CDR1 and CDR2 sequences are SGHTA and FQGTGA. The CDR3 is 15 residues long. Unmatched junction bases numbered 4, after V lost 5 bases and J lost 0 bases. CDR3 loop: CASSPGGGSTDTQYF. The CDR3 DNA reads as TGTGCCAGCAGCCCAGGGGGCGGTAGCACAGATACGCAGTATTTT.

This rearrangement joins TRBV28 to TRBJ2-3, with TRBD2 matching over 12 bases. This CDR3 spans 17 amino acids. The trim removed 3 bases at V and 2 bases at J, leaving 6 bases unmatched. Germline V CDR1 and CDR2: MDHEN, SYDVKM. The DNA for the CDR3 is TGTGCCAGCAGTTTGACTAGCGGGAGTCCCCCCACAGATACGCAGTATTTT. Translated: CASSLTSGSPPTDTQYF.

This clone was detected once. This rearrangement joins TRBV25-1 to TRBJ1-1, with D possibly TRBD1 on 6 matching bases. Germline V CDR1 and CDR2: MGHDK, SYGVNS. V gave up 6 bases and J gave up 1 base, with 12 bases separating them. The CDR3 contains 14 residues. The CDR3 region has the DNA TGTGCCAGCAGGGGGGCGGGGGAGAACACTGAAGCTTTCTTT. Encoded protein: CASRGAGENTEAFF.